This T cell receptor (beta chain) was documented in a study of blood T cell repertoires in COVID-19. Study information: From the United States, Italy and Spain came samples of acute and convalescent COVID-19. Sample material is recorded as cDNA or gDNA derived from T cells, B-cell-depleted T cells, or PBMCs.

TCRdb's table, derived via immunoSEQ multiplex PCR, lists solely in-frame clones and lacks some. The data contain some 60,000 clones, around 87% of them singletons. Trimming cost V 5 bases and J 1 base, with 11 bases left between them. The CDR3 totals 14 residues. Germline assignment: CDR1 MNHEY and CDR2 SVGAGI. This receptor was obtained from a man in his 70s with acute or convalescent COVID-19. The sequenced sample consisted of peripheral blood. V usage is TRBV6-5 and J usage is TRBJ1-1, with a tentative D call TRBD1 (6 bases). This CDR3 reads CASSRDTRNTEAFF. In DNA form, the CDR3 reads TGTGCCAGCAGTAGGGACACGAGGAACACTGAAGCTTTCTTT.